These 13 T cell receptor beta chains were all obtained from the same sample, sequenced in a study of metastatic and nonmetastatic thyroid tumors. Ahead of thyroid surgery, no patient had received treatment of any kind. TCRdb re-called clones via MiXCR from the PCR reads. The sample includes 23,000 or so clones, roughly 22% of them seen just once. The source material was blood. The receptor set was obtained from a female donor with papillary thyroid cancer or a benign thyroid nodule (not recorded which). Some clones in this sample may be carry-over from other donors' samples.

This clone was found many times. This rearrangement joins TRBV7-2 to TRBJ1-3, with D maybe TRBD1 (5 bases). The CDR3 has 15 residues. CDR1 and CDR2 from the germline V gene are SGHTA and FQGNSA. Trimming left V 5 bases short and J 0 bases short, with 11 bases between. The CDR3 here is CASSTTANSGNTIYF. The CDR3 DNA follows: TGTGCCAGCAGCACGACAGCAAACTCTGGAAACACCATATATTTT.

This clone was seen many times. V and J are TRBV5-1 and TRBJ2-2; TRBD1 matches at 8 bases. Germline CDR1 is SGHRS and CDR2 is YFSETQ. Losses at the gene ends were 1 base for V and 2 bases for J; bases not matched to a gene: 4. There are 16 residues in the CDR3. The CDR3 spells CASSLSGTGNTGELFF. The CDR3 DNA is TGCGCCAGCAGCTTGTCCGGGACAGGTAACACCGGGGAGCTGTTTTTT.

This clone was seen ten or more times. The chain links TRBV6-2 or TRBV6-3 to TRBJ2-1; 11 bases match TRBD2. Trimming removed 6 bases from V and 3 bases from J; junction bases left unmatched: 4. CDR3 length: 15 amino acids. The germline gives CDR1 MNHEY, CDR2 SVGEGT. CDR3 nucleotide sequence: TGTGCCAGCAGAACTAGCGGGGGACGCTACAATGAGCAGTTCTTC. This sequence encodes CASRTSGGRYNEQFF.

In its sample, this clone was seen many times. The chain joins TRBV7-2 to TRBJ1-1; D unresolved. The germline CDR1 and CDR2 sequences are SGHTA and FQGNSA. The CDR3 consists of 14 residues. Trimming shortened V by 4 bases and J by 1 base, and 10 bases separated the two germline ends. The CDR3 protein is CASSSQPGNTEAFF. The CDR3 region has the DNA TGTGCCAGCAGCTCGCAGCCTGGGAACACTGAAGCTTTCTTT.

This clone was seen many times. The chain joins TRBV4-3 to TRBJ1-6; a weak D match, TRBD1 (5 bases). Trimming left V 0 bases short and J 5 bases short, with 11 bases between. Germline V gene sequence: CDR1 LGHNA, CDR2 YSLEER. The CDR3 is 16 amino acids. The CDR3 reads CASSQDAAGDNSPLHF. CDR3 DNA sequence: TGCGCCAGCAGCCAAGATGCGGCGGGGGATAATTCACCCCTCCACTTT.

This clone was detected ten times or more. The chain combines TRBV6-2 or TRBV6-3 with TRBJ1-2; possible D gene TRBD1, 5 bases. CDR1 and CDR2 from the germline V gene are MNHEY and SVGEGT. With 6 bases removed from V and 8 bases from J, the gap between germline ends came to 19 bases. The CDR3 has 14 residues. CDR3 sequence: CASRYGTASGGYTF. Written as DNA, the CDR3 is TGTGCCAGCAGATACGGGACGGCTTCGGGGGGCTACACCTTC.

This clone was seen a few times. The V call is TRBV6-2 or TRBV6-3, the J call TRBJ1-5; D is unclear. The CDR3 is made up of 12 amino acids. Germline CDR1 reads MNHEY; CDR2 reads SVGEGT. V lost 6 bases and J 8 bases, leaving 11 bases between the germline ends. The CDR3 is CASSPSREPQHF. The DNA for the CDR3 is TGTGCCAGCAGCCCTTCTAGGGAGCCCCAGCATTTT.

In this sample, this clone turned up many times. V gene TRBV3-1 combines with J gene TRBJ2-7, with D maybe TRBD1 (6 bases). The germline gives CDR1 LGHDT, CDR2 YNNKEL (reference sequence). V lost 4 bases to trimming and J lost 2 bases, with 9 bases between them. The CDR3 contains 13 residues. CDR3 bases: TGTGCCAGCAGCCCCCGACAGGCCTACGAGCAGTACTTC. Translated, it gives CASSPRQAYEQYF.

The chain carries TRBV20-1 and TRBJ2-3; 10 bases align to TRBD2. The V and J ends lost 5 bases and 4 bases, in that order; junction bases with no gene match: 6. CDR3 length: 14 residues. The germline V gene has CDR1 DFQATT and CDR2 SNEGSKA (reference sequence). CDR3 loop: CSAQSGRAADTQYF. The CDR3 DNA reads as TGCAGTGCTCAAAGCGGGAGGGCCGCAGATACGCAGTATTTT.

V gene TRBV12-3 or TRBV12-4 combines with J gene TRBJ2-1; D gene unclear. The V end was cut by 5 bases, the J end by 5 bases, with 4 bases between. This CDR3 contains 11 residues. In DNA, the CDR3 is TGTGCCAGCAGTGACCACAATGAGCAGTTCTTC. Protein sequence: CASSDHNEQFF.

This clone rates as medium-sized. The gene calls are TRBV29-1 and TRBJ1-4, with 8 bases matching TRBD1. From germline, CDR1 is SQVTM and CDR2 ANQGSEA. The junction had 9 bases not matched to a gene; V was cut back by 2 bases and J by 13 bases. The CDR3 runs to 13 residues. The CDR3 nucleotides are TGCAGCGTTGAAACAGGACAGGGACGAGGACTGTTTTTT. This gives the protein CSVETGQGRGLFF.

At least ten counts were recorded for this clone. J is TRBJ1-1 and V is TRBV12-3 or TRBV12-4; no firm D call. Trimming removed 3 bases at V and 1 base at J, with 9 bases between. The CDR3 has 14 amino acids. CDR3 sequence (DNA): TGTGCCAGCAGTTTGATGCAGAGGAACACTGAAGCTTTCTTT. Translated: CASSLMQRNTEAFF.

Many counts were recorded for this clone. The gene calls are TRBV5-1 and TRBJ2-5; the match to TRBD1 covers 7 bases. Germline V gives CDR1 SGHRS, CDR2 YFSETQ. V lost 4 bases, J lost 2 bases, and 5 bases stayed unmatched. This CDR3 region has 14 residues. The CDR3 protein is CASSRDSSQETQYF. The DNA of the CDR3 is TGCGCCAGCAGCAGGGACAGCTCGCAAGAGACCCAGTACTTC.